This TCR beta chain was captured by sequencing in a study of cytomegalovirus exposure and HLA in healthy donors. The study's findings and limits: When presence/absence was analysed, sequencing depth was taken to be roughly uniform across donors.

Vbeta (60) and Jbeta (13) primers were used in the PCR. Generated by immunoSEQ multiplex PCR, the TCRdb table keeps only in-frame clones and is missing some. The repertoire holds about 240,000 clones, with approximately 82% as singletons. Germline V gene lookup returns CDR1 MNHEY and CDR2 SMNVEV (reference sequence). V was trimmed by 3 bases and J by 4 bases, leaving 13 bases between them. CDR3 length: 15 residues. Comments on this clone: The antigen is unknown.

The chain uses TRBV27 and TRBJ1-3, with D possibly TRBD1 on 5 matching bases. Sequencing was performed on PBMCs. The sequence was obtained from an older woman in good health and CMV-seropositive. The CDR3 region is CASSFAAGLGNTIYF. The CDR3 DNA reads TGTGCCAGCAGTTTTGCAGCGGGGCTGGGAAACACCATATATTTT.